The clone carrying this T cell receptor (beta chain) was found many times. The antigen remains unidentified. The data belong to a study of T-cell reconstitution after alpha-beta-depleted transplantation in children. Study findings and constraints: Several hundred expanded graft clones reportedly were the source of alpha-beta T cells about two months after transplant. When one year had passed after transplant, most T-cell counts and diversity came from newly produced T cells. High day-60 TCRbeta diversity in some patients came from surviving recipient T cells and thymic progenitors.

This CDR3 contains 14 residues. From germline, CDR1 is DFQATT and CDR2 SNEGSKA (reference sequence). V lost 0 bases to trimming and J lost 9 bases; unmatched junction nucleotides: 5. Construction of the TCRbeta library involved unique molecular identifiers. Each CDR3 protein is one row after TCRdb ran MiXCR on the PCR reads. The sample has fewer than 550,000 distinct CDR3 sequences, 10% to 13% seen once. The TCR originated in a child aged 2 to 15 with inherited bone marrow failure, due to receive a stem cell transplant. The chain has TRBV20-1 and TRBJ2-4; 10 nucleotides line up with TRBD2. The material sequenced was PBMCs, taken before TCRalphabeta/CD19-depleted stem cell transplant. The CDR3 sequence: CSARDGLAGAIQYF. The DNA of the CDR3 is TGCAGTGCTAGAGACGGGCTAGCGGGGGCCATTCAGTACTTC.